Each of the 24 T cell receptor beta chains below was sequenced from the same sample in a study of blood T cells in healthy people across ages (dated by TCRdb to between 2014 and 2016). The method behind the library was 5' RACE. For sequencing, an Illumina HiSeq 2500 was employed. A second roughly 7 to 12 cycle PCR used a sample-barcoded 5' primer and a J-beta primer mix. Using fastp trimming at Q25 and MiXCR clonotype assembly, TCRdb reanalyzed the public sequencing data and kept in-frame beta chains. Rows matching on CDR3 protein sequence are summarized as one entry with the most common DNA and genes. Recorded for this sample are about 730,000 distinct CDR3 sequences; roughly 41% of them occurred a single time. The ten largest clones represent 20% to 25% of the sample. The sequencing sample was made of blood. All receptors derive from a woman aged 60-70 years in good health.

V usage is TRBV6-1 and J usage is TRBJ2-7, with D unclear. This CDR3 contains 13 residues. Germline assignment: CDR1 MNHNS and CDR2 SASEGT. Trimming removed 3 bases from V and 3 bases from J, with 9 bases in between. The CDR3 DNA sequence: TGTGCCAGCAGTGACGGGCAGTACTACGAGCAGTACTTC. Translating gives CASSDGQYYEQYF.

This clonotype was observed a handful of times. J is TRBJ2-5 and V is TRBV20-1; D not resolved. The germline CDR1 and CDR2 sequences are DFQATT and SNEGSKA (reference sequence). CDR3 length: 13 amino acids. Trimming took 4 bases from V and 2 from J, leaving 11 bases between them. CDR3 protein: CSAIGSRQETQYF. The CDR3 DNA reads TGCAGTGCTATAGGGTCGCGACAAGAGACCCAGTACTTC.

This clonotype was observed a few times. The chain is built from TRBV20-1 and TRBJ2-7, with 9 bases identical to TRBD2. The junction had 14 bases not matched to a gene; V was cut back by 1 base and J by 4 bases. The length of the CDR3 is 17 residues. Per the germline V gene, CDR1 is DFQATT and CDR2 is SNEGSKA (reference sequence). CDR3 amino acids: CSARGGRVSGSWYEQYF. CDR3 nucleotides: TGCAGTGCTAGAGGGGGGAGGGTTAGCGGGAGTTGGTACGAGCAGTACTTC.

The chain is built from TRBV5-1 and TRBJ2-1, with 7 nucleotides matching TRBD2. V was clipped by 4 bases and J by 0 bases; unmatched bases: 7. CDR3 length: 16 amino acids. Germline CDR1 is SGHRS and CDR2 is YFSETQ. The CDR3 coding sequence is TGCGCCAGCAGCCCCATGGGAGGGAGCTCCTACAATGAGCAGTTCTTC. This gives the protein CASSPMGGSSYNEQFF.

J is TRBJ2-5 and V is TRBV5-1; TRBD2 might be the D (6 bases). The CDR3 sequence is 15 residues long. Per germline, CDR1 SGHRS and CDR2 YFSETQ. V lost 4 bases and J lost 11, with 24 bases in between. The CDR3 protein is CASSPHGGGYNEQYF. In nucleotides, the CDR3 is TGCGCCAGCAGCCCCCACGGTGGAGGGTACAATGAGCAGTACTTC.

The J gene is TRBJ2-4, the V gene TRBV30; 7 bases line up with TRBD1. The closer fit of TRBJ2-7 to the DNA end suggests the J call may be wrong. Germline-derived CDR1 and CDR2 are GTSNPN and SVGIG (reference sequence). The CDR3 is 13 amino acids. Here the CDR3 reads CAWSRGPRGEQYF. In DNA form, the CDR3 reads TGTGCCTGGAGTAGGGGGCCTAGGGGCGAGCAGTACTTC.

A few counts support this clonotype. This chain connects TRBV5-1 to TRBJ1-4; 10 bases are a match to TRBD1. With 3 bases clipped from V and 8 bases from J, the junction kept 4 bases outside the gene matches. Germline loops: CDR1 SGHRS, CDR2 YFSETQ. The CDR3 is 14 amino acids. CDR3 sequence (DNA): TGCGCCAGCAGCTCCCCGGGACAGGGGGAAAAACTGTTTTTT. As protein: CASSSPGQGEKLFF.

The J gene is TRBJ2-3, the V gene TRBV9; 9 bases line up with TRBD1. The V segment lost 3 bases and the J segment 8 bases; nucleotides outside the gene matches: 10. Germline CDR1 is SGDLS and CDR2 is YYNGEE. This CDR3 is built from 15 residues. In nucleotides, the CDR3 is TGTGCCAGCAGCGCCTCCGGGACAGGGATCGGTACGCAGTATTTT. Its translation: CASSASGTGIGTQYF.

Comment on this clonotype: Germline is not matched at one junction end, which may reflect a read error. The CDR3 DNA follows: TGTGCCAGCAGTGAACTCAGGTACTACAATGAGCGGTTCTTC. Its translation is CASSELRYYNERFF. The chain links TRBV2 to TRBJ2-1; D gene uncertain. Germline CDR1 and CDR2: SNHLY and FYNNEI. The CDR3 extends over 14 amino acids.

The CDR3: CASSPLWGSGKNIQYF. DNA for the CDR3: TGTGCCAGCTCACCACTCTGGGGTAGCGGCAAAAACATTCAGTACTTC. This chain links TRBV18 with TRBJ2-4; maybe TRBD2 (6 bases). Trimming stripped 1 base from V and 3 bases from J, with 13 bases between. CDR1 and CDR2 from the germline V gene are KGHSH and LQKENI. The CDR3 length is 16 residues.

This clonotype was found a few times. This chain links TRBV18 with TRBJ2-7; TRBD1 agrees at 10 bases. Germline V gene lookup returns CDR1 KGHSH and CDR2 LQKENI. The CDR3 loop spans 16 amino acids. V lost 2 bases and J lost 4; bases outside the gene matches: 8. This CDR3 is CASSPGTGDIRYEQYF. The CDR3 coding sequence is TGTGCCAGCTCACCAGGGACAGGGGATATTAGATACGAGCAGTACTTC.

This chain joins TRBV6-5 and TRBJ2-3; 7 bases fit TRBD2. With V trimmed by 2 bases and J by 0 bases, 8 bases remained unmatched. Germline V gene sequence: CDR1 MNHEY, CDR2 SVGAGI. This CDR3 region has 17 residues. The chain's CDR3 is CASSYISGRASTDTQYF. CDR3 bases: TGTGCCAGCAGTTACATATCTGGGAGGGCAAGCACAGATACGCAGTATTTT.

This clonotype was seen more than once but under ten times. V is TRBV7-2 and J is TRBJ2-1; TRBD2 aligns across 8 bases. The V gene end was trimmed by 5 bases and the J gene end by 6 bases; junction bases not matched to a gene: 9. This CDR3 region has 15 residues. Germline V gene lookup returns CDR1 SGHTA and CDR2 FQGNSA. CDR3 in amino acids: CASSRTGTRGNEQFF. CDR3 sequence (DNA): TGTGCCAGCAGCCGGACCGGGACTAGGGGCAATGAGCAGTTCTTC.

The chain links TRBV6-2 or TRBV6-3 to TRBJ2-5, with D unclear. Per germline, CDR1 MNHEY and CDR2 SVGEGT. The CDR3 covers 14 residues. Trimming cost V 8 bases and J 9 bases, with 22 bases left between them. The CDR3 loop reads CASQKVGPLMAQYF. As DNA, the CDR3 is TGTGCCAGCCAGAAGGTTGGGCCTCTGATGGCCCAGTACTTC.

This clonotype appeared a few times. The chain links TRBV7-2 to TRBJ2-3; a weak D match, TRBD2 (6 bases). The germline gives CDR1 SGHTA, CDR2 FQGNSA. With 5 bases removed from V and 2 bases from J, the gap between germline ends came to 20 bases. The CDR3 runs 17 residues. The CDR3 region has the DNA TGTGCCAGCAGCCCTAGGGGTCCGGGACTCCTCACAGATACGCAGTATTTT. This gives the protein CASSPRGPGLLTDTQYF.

This clonotype came up a few times. This chain links TRBV7-9 with TRBJ2-5, with 8 positions matching TRBD1. This CDR3 has 14 amino acids. V was clipped by 5 bases and J by 1 base; unmatched bases: 3. Germline assignment: CDR1 SEHNR and CDR2 FQNEAQ (reference sequence). The CDR3 region has the DNA TGTGCCAGCAGCAAGGACAGGGCCCAAGAGACCCAGTACTTC. Encoded protein: CASSKDRAQETQYF.

This clonotype occurred a few times. Given a much more abundant clone one base away, this may be a read error. This chain joins TRBV9 and TRBJ2-7, with 7 bases fitting TRBD2. Germline V gene lookup returns CDR1 SGDLS and CDR2 YYNGEE. The CDR3 runs 15 residues. V was clipped by 1 base and J by 7 bases; unmatched bases: 11. DNA for the CDR3: TGTGCCAGCAGCGTATCTAGCGGATATCACAATGAGCAGTACTTC. This encodes CASSVSSGYHNEQYF.

Only a few counts were recorded for this clonotype. J is TRBJ2-7 and V is TRBV20-1; D possibly uses TRBD1 or TRBD2 (6 bases each). This CDR3 spans 13 amino acids. The V and J ends lost 3 bases and 0 bases respectively, with 9 bases between them. Per germline, CDR1 DFQATT and CDR2 SNEGSKA (reference sequence). The CDR3 DNA reads TGCAGTGCTAGCGGGGGCCCCTCCTACGAGCAGTACTTC. Protein: CSASGGPSYEQYF.

The chain has TRBV11-1 and TRBJ2-7, with TRBD2 as a possible D gene (5 bases). The CDR3 runs 16 residues. The germline gives CDR1 SGHAT, CDR2 FQDESV (reference sequence). Trimming stripped 5 bases from V and 0 bases from J, with 17 bases between. The CDR3 loop reads CASSPRRGQSSYEQYF. In DNA form, the CDR3 reads TGTGCCAGCAGCCCTCGGCGCGGGCAAAGCTCCTACGAGCAGTACTTC.

The table lists this clonotype with a few counts. V and J are TRBV5-8 and TRBJ1-5; no reliable D call. The CDR3 is made up of 12 amino acids. Trimming took 1 base from V and 12 from J, leaving 11 bases between them. Germline V lookup: CDR1 SGHTS, CDR2 YDEGEE. CDR3 DNA: TGTGCCAGCAGCTTGTCCCGCCTGGTCCAGCATTTT. Protein sequence: CASSLSRLVQHF.

The chain joins TRBV12-3 or TRBV12-4 to TRBJ2-1; 8 bases agree with TRBD2. The CDR3 length is 18 residues. V was pared by 5 bases and J by 3 bases, with 15 bases of the junction left unmatched. The CDR3 sequence is CASSLPSGAGELYNEQFF. Here the CDR3 DNA reads TGTGCCAGCAGTCTCCCCTCTGGAGCGGGGGAACTCTACAATGAGCAGTTCTTC.

The chain combines TRBV27 with TRBJ1-4, with a tentative D call TRBD1 (5 bases). Germline loops: CDR1 MNHEY, CDR2 SMNVEV (reference sequence). V gave up 8 bases and J gave up 7 bases, with 17 bases separating them. The CDR3 contains 14 residues. Written as DNA, the CDR3 is TGTGCCAGCGGCGACCGGGACTTCCGTGAAAAACTGTTTTTT. This sequence encodes CASGDRDFREKLFF.

This chain joins TRBV7-3 and TRBJ2-1; maybe TRBD2 (7 bases). This CDR3 contains 13 residues. Trimming took 5 bases from V and 5 from J, leaving 10 bases between them. The germline V gene encodes CDR1 SGHTA and CDR2 FQGTGA. CDR3 nucleotides: TGTGCCAGCAGCCAGGGGAGGGACAATGAGCAGTTCTTC. It codes for CASSQGRDNEQFF.

The chain recombines TRBV18 with TRBJ2-7, with TRBD2 as a possible D gene (5 bases). The V end lost 8 bases, the J end lost 3 bases, and 8 bases lay between the germline ends. The CDR3 is made up of 11 amino acids. Germline V lookup: CDR1 KGHSH, CDR2 LQKENI. CDR3 amino acids: CASAGNYEQYF. CDR3 nucleotides: TGTGCCAGCGCCGGGAACTACGAGCAGTACTTC. Complete variable domain (other parts from reference TRBV18 and TRBJ2-7): NAGVMQNPRHLVRRRGQEARLRCSPMKGHSHVYWYRQLPEEGLKFMVYLQKENIIDESGMPKERFSAEFPKEGPSILRIQQVVRGDSAAYFCASAGNYEQYFGPGTRLTVT.